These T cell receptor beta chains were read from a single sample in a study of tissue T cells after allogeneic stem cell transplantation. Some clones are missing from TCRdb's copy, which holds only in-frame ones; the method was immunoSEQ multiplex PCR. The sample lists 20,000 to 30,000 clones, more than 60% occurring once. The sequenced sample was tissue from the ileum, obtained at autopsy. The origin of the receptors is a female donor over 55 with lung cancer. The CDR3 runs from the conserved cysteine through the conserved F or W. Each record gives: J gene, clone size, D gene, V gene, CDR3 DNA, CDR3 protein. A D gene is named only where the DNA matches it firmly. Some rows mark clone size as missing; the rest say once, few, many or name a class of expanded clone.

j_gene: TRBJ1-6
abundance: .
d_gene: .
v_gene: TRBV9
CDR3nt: TGTGCCAGCAGCGTAGAATGGAATTCACCCCTCCACTTT
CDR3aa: CASSVEWNSPLHF

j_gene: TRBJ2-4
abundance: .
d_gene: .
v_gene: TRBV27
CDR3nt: TGTGCCAGCAGTTTAAGGGCTGCCAAAAACATTCAGTACTTC
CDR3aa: CASSLRAAKNIQYF

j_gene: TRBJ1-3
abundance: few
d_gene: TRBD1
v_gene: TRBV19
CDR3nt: TGTGCCAGTGGACAGGGGCAAAGCTCTGGAAACACCATATATTTT
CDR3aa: CASGQGQSSGNTIYF

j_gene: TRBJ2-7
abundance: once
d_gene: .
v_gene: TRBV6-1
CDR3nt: TGTGCCAGCAGTGACCGCAGGACACTTGTCTCCTACGAGCAGTACTTC
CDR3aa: CASSDRRTLVSYEQYF

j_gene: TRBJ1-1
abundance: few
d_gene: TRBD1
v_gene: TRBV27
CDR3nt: TGTGCCAGCAGTCCCCGGACAGGGGGCTTTTTTGAAGCTTTCTTT
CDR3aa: CASSPRTGGFFEAFF

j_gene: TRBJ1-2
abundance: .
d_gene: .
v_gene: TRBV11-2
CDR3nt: TGTGCCAGCAGCCGCATGACTGAATTCTATGGCTACACCTTC
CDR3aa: CASSRMTEFYGYTF

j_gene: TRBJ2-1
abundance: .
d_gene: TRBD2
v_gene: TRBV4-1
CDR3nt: TGCGCCAGCAGCCAAGCCAGCGGGGCACTTCAGCAGTTCTTC
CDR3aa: CASSQASGALQQFF

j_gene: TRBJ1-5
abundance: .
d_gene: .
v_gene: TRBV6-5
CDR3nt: TGTGCCAGCAGTCAGGGCTCGCGTCAGCCCCAGCATTTT
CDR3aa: CASSQGSRQPQHF

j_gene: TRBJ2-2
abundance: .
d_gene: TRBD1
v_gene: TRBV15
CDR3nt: TGTGCCACCAGGAAGGGGGCGTCGAACACCGGGGAGCTGTTTTTT
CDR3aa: CATRKGASNTGELFF

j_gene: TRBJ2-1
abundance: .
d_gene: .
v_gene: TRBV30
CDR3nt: TGTGCCTGGAGTGTAGGCACTAGCTCCTACAATGAGCAGTTCTTC
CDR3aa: CAWSVGTSSYNEQFF